Following are 4 T cell receptor beta chains from one sample sequenced in a study of CD8+ T cells in alopecia areata. RNA was isolated and reverse transcribed to cDNA, the sequencing template. Only in-frame clones appear in the TCRdb table, and some are missing; sequencing was by immunoSEQ multiplex PCR. The repertoire includes some 56,000 clones, around 96% of them detected once, and roughly 24% sits in the top ten. Sequenced here: CD8+ T cells sorted from blood, sampled at week 0. Receptors were obtained from a human donor with alopecia areata.

This chain joins TRBV30 and TRBJ1-2; D is unclear. Germline assignment: CDR1 GTSNPN and CDR2 SVGIG (reference sequence). The CDR3 length is 12 residues. V was clipped by 2 bases and J by 0 bases, with 4 bases between them. The CDR3 DNA follows: TGTGCCTGGAGTCAGGCTAACTATGGCTACACCTTC. Its translation is CAWSQANYGYTF.

J is TRBJ2-7 and V is TRBV9; D unresolved. The V gene's germline CDR1 is SGDLS and CDR2 YYNGEE. V was clipped by 0 bases and J by 2 bases, with 9 bases between them. CDR3 size: 14 residues. CDR3 amino acids: CASSVVPDTYEQYF. The CDR3 DNA reads as TGTGCCAGCAGCGTAGTCCCAGATACCTACGAGCAGTACTTC.

This clone has just one count. The CDR3 here is CASSQEWTGNYEQYF. The CDR3 DNA is TGCGCCAGCAGCCAAGAATGGACAGGGAACTACGAGCAGTACTTC. The chain recombines TRBV4-3 with TRBJ2-7; 8 bases are a match to TRBD1. In germline, CDR1 is LGHNA, CDR2 YSLEER. The trim removed 0 bases at V and 3 bases at J, leaving 4 bases unmatched. This CDR3 is 15 amino acids long.

The chain has TRBV9 and TRBJ2-7, with D tentatively TRBD2 (5 bases). Between the trimmed V and J ends, which lost 0 bases and 5 bases, there was a span of 12 bases. CDR3 size: 14 residues. The germline V gene has CDR1 SGDLS and CDR2 YYNGEE. The CDR3 reads CASSVGGLKNEQYF. As DNA, the CDR3 is TGTGCCAGCAGCGTAGGAGGGCTGAAGAACGAGCAGTACTTC.